A single T cell receptor beta chain is shown here with its context. The antigen remains unidentified. By 5'RACE template switching, TCR cDNA was produced, with a universal primer site and UMIs added in the process. TCRdb itself ran the 5' RACE reads through MiXCR, one entry per CDR3 protein. The data hold 120,000 or so distinct CDR3 sequences, with roughly 15% observed a single time. The CDR3 runs to 11 residues. Germline assignment: CDR1 SNHLY and CDR2 FYNNEI. V shed 4 bases and J shed 3 bases, with 4 bases lying between them. This specimen comes from a study of T cells after yellow fever vaccination. Study-wide context: When fractions had low cell numbers, they were prepared with SMART-Seq v4 Ultra Low Input.

Findings and limits, study-wide: Most primary-vaccination clones reappeared after the booster (about 96% CD4, roughly 88% CD8). Repertoires obtained by FACS sorting could include abundant clonotypes that entered as contaminants from the bulk population.

The source of this sequence is a man aged 18 to 30 who received the YFV17D yellow fever vaccine. The J gene is TRBJ2-7, the V gene TRBV2; no clear D gene. Sequenced material: CD8+ T cells sorted from PBMCs, taken 5 days after the yellow fever booster vaccination. This chain's CDR3 is CASSAVYEQYF. Written as DNA, the CDR3 is TGTGCCAGCAGTGCGGTCTACGAGCAGTACTTC.